The 2 T cell receptor beta chains below were found in one sample sequenced in a study of read filtering for tumor transcriptome and immune sequencing. From 350 to 500 ng of RNA, a library with molecular barcoded alpha/delta and beta/gamma adaptors was made. TCRdb reprocessed the reads with MiXCR, giving one entry per CDR3 protein. The sample yields over 55,000 distinct CDR3 sequences, approximately 14% seen once. Sample: a population of CD138-negative cells sorted from bone marrow. These receptors were taken from a donor at least 40 years old with multiple myeloma.

This clonotype was seen only a few times. The rearrangement links TRBV27 to TRBJ2-7; TRBD2 aligns across 11 bases. Trimming cost V 3 bases and J 2 bases; bases outside gene matches: 18. Looked up from germline, CDR1 is MNHEY and CDR2 is SMNVEV (reference sequence). The CDR3 has 20 amino acids. The CDR3 region has the DNA TGTGCCAGCAGTTTGACGGCACTAGCGGGAGTGATGGCGGGGACCTACGAGCAGTACTTC. It translates to CASSLTALAGVMAGTYEQYF.

This clonotype showed up many times. The CDR3 DNA reads as TGCAGCGTTGAGGGGGTCTCCTACGAGCAGTACTTC. It translates to CSVEGVSYEQYF. The V gene is TRBV29-1, the J gene TRBJ2-7; D tentatively reads TRBD1 or TRBD2 (5 bases each). The CDR3 consists of 12 residues. From germline, CDR1 is SQVTM and CDR2 ANQGSEA. The V end lost 3 bases, the J end lost 0 bases, and 6 bases lay between the germline ends.